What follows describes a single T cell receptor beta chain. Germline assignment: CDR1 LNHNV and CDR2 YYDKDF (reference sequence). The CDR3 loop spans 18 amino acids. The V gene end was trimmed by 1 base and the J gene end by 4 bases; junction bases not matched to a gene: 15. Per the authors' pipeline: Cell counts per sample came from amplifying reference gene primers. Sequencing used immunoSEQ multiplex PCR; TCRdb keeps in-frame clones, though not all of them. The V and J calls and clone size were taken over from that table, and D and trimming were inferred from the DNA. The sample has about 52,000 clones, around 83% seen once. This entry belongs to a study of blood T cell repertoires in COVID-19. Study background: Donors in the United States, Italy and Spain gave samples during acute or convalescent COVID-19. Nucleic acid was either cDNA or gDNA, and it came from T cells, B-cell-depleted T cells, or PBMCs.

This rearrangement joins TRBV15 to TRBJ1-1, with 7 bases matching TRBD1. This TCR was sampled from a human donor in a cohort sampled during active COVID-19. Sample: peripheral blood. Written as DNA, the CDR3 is TGTGCCACCAGCAGAGGGATTCTTTTACAGGGGATTGGCACTGAAGCTTTCTTT. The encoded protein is CATSRGILLQGIGTEAFF. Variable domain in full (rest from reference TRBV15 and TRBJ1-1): DAMVIQNPRYQVTQFGKPVTLSCSQTLNHNVMYWYQQKSSQAPKLLFHYYDKDFNNEADTPDNFQSRRPNTSFCFLDIRSPGLGDTAMYLCATSRGILLQGIGTEAFFGQGTRLTVV.